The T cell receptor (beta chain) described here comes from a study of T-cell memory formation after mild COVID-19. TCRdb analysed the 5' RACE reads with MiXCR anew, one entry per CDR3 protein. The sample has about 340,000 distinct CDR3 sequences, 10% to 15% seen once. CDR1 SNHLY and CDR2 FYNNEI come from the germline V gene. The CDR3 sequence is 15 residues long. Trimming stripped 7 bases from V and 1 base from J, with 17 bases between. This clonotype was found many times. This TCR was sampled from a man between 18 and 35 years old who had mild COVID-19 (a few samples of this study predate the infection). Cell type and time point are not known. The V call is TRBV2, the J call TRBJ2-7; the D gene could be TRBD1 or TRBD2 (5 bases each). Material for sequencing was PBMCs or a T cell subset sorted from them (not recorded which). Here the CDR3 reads CASKSSGAVSYEQYF. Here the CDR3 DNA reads TGTGCCAGCAAATCTTCCGGGGCAGTTTCCTACGAGCAGTACTTC.